A single TCR beta chain is shown here with its context. Its antigen is as yet unknown. This sample was taken from a study of cytomegalovirus exposure and HLA in healthy donors. With 60 Vbeta and 13 Jbeta primers, the PCR was carried out. Authors' data handling: An analysis that came later counted 73 million or so unique TCR beta chains, approximately 11 million shared. TCRdb keeps only in-frame clones here, not all; method: immunoSEQ multiplex PCR. V and J calls and clone size are given by that table; D and trimming were obtained from the DNA. The sample carries about 170,000 clones, roughly 80% recorded once. Study-wide findings and caveats: Later work associated roughly 17,000 TCR beta sequences with HLA alleles at 0.05 false discovery rate. About 87% or about 30% of the time was how often most TCR beta V segments were productive, according to an earlier analysis.

Though probably carrying unrecorded immune exposures, donors were nominally healthy at sampling. Germline values: CDR1 GTSNPN, CDR2 SVGIG (reference sequence). The CDR3 contains 14 residues. Trimming took 1 base from V and 0 from J, leaving 8 bases between them. The sequence derives from a woman between 18 and 30 years old in good health and CMV-seronegative. The rearrangement uses TRBV30 and TRBJ2-3; D ambiguous. The material sequenced was PBMCs. The CDR3 loop reads CAWSELGSTDTQYF. The CDR3 DNA is TGTGCCTGGAGTGAGCTAGGTAGCACAGATACGCAGTATTTT.